The clone carrying this TCR beta chain was detected a few times. Antigen: not known. These data belong to a study of T cells after yellow fever vaccination. Germline values: CDR1 SGHTA, CDR2 FQGNSA. The CDR3 has 13 amino acids. The germline V and J ends were trimmed by 1 base and 9 bases, with 10 bases remaining between them. It was through 5'RACE template switching that TCR cDNA was made, with a universal primer site and UMIs added. MiXCR, applied by TCRdb to the 5' RACE reads, yields one record per CDR3 protein. The repertoire consists of hundreds of thousands of distinct CDR3 sequences, with 15% to 20% occurring once and the leading ten covering more than 13%. The study, taken as a whole, reports: At about 97% for CD4 and approximately 88% for CD8, most primary-vaccination clones showed up again after the booster.

The clonotype comes from a man aged 25-45 years who received the YFV17D yellow fever vaccine. Sequenced material: PBMCs, taken 15 days after the yellow fever booster vaccination. The chain recombines TRBV7-2 with TRBJ2-1; a weak D match, TRBD1 (6 bases). The CDR3 loop is CASSLGGHREQFF. DNA of the CDR3: TGTGCCAGCAGCTTAGGGGGGCATCGTGAGCAGTTCTTC.